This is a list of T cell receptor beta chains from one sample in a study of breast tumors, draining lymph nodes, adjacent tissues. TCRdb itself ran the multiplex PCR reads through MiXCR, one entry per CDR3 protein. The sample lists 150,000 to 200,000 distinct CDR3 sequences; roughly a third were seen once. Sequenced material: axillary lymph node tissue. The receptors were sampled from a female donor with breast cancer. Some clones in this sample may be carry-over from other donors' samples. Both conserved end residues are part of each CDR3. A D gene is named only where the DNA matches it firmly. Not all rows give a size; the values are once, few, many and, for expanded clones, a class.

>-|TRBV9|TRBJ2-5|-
TGTGCCAGCAGCGTAGCGGGGGTCGGGGAGACCCAGTACTTC
CASSVAGVGETQYF
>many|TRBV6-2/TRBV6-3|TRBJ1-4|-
TGTGCCAGCAGTTATCGGACCGAAAAACTGTTTTTT
CASSYRTEKLFF
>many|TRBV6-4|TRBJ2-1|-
TGTGCCAGCAGTCCCGACGGGAGCATAGGTGAGCAGTTCTTC
CASSPDGSIGEQFF
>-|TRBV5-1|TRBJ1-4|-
TGCGCCAGCAGCTTGGTACCGGGGGCCCTTGAAAAACTGTTTTTT
CASSLVPGALEKLFF
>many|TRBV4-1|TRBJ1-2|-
TGCGCCAGCAGCCAATCCTTCCCGGGGCCCCCTAACTATGGCTACACCTTC
CASSQSFPGPPNYGYTF
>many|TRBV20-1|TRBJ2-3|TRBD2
TGCAGTGCTAGAGACCCTGGGACTAGCGGGAGGGACCCAGATACGCAGTATTTT
CSARDPGTSGRDPDTQYF
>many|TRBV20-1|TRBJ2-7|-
TGCAGTGCTAGCCTGCAGAGGATTCCCTACGAGCAGTACTTC
CSASLQRIPYEQYF
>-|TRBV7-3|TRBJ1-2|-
TGTGCCAGCAGCCCCGTAGCGGGGGGTTCCGCTAACTATGGCTACACCTTC
CASSPVAGGSANYGYTF
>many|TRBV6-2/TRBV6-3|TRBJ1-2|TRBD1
TGTGCCAGCAGTTACAATGCAGGAGGGACAGTCTATGGCTACACCTTC
CASSYNAGGTVYGYTF
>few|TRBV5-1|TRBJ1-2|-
TGCGCCAGCGGCTCGCCGGGGGGTCGGGACGGCTACACCTTC
CASGSPGGRDGYTF
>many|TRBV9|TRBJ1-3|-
TGTGCCAGCAGCCACCCAGGGGAAGGAAACACCATATATTTT
CASSHPGEGNTIYF
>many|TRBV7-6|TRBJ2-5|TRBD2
TGTGCCAGCAGCTCAGCGGGACTAGCGGGAGGAGAGACCCAGTACTTC
CASSSAGLAGGETQYF
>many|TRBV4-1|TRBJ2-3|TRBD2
TGCGCCAGCAGCCAAGTAGGAGCGGGGAGCCCAGATACGCAGTATTTT
CASSQVGAGSPDTQYF
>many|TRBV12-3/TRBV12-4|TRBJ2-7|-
TGTGCCAGCAGATCCCCACAGGGCCCCGAGCAGTACTTC
CASRSPQGPEQYF
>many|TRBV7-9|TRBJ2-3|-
TGTGCCAGCAGCCTAGGACAGCCCATTGATACGCAGTATTTT
CASSLGQPIDTQYF
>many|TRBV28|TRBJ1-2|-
TGTGCCAGCAGTTTACGAAAACGCACCCCAGGCAGGGCGACGGCATGGAACTATGGCTACACCTTC
CASSLRKRTPGRATAWNYGYTF
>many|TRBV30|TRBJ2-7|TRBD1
TGTGCCTGGAGTGGTACCATCAGACAGGGTGGGCGCATCGAGCAGTACTTC
CAWSGTIRQGGRIEQYF